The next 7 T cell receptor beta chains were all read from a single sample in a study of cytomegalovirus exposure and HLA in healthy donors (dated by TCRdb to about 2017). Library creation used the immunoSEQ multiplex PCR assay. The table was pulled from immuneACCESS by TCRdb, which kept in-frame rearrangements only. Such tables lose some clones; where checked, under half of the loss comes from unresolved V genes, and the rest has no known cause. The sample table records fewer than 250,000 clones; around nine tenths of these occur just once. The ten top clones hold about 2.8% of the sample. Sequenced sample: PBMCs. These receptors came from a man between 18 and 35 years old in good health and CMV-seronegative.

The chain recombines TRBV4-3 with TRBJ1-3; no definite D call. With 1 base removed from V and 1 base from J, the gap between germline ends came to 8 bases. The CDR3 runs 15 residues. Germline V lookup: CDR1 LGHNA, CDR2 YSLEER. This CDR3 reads CASSQARESGNTIYF. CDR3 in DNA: TGCGCCAGCAGCCAAGCCCGGGAATCTGGAAACACCATATATTTT.

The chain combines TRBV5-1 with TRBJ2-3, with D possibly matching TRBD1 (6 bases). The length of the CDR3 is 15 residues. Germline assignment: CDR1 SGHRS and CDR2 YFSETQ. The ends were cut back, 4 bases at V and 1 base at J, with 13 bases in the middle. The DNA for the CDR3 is TGCGCCAGCAGCCTAGACAGGTTGGGCACAGATACGCAGTATTTT. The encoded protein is CASSLDRLGTDTQYF.

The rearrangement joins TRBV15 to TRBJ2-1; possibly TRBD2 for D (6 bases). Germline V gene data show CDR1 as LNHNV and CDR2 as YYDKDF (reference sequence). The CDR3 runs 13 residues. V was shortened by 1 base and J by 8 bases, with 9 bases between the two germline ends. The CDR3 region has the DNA TGTGCCACCAGCAGAGGGGGGGTAGATGAGCAGTTCTTC. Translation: CATSRGGVDEQFF.

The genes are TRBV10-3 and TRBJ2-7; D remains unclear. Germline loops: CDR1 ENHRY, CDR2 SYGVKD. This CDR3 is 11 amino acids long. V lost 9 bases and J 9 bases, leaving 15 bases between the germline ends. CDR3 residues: CAISTGPGQYF. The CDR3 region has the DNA TGTGCCATTTCGACGGGTCCGGGGCAGTACTTC.

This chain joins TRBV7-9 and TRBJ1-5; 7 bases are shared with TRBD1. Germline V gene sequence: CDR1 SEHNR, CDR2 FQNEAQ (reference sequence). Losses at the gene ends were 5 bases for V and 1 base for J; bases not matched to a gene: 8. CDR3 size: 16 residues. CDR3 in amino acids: CASSRTGTASNQPQHF. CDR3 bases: TGTGCCAGCAGCCGTACTGGGACAGCGAGCAATCAGCCCCAGCATTTT.

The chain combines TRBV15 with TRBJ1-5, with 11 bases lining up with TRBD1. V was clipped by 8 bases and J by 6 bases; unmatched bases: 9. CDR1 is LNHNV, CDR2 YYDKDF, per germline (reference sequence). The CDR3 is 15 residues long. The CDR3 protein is CATSRDRGLRQPQHF. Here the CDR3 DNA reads TGTGCCACCTCCCGGGACAGGGGGTTGCGTCAGCCCCAGCATTTT.

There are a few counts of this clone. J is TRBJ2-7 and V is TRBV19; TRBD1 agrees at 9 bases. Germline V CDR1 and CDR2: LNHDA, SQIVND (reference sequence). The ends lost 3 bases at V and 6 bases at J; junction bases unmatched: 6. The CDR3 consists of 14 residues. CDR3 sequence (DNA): TGTGCCAGTAGTATCACGGTGACAGGGGGCGAGCAGTACTTC. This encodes CASSITVTGGEQYF.